This T cell receptor beta chain was retrieved from a study of shared clonotypes between healthy human individuals. About this clone itself: Its specificity is not known.

V lost 5 bases, J lost 7 bases, and 6 bases stayed unmatched. There are 15 residues in the CDR3. Germline loops: CDR1 MNHEY, CDR2 SMNVEV (reference sequence). Naive CD8 cells lacked CD45RO, underwent positive selection for CCR7 and left out terminally differentiated effector memory CD45RA+ cells. Regarding the study as a whole: Naive CD4 clonotypes overlapped across a handful of donors at around 4.8%.

Sequenced by immunoSEQ multiplex PCR; TCRdb stores in-frame clones only, minus some. Of roughly 2,000,000 clones in the sample, roughly 95% were seen once. The clonotype was recovered from a man between 18 and 35 years old in good health. Some clones in this sample may be carry-over from other donors' samples. Source material: naive CD8+ T cells from PBMCs. V is TRBV27 and J is TRBJ2-2, with TRBD1 identical over 11 bases. As DNA, the CDR3 is TGTGCCAGCAGTCCGGACAGGGGGCCTTTCGGGGAGCTGTTTTTT. Its translation is CASSPDRGPFGELFF.